The TCR beta chain under discussion was sequenced for a study of beta chain features in type 1 diabetes. This clone has a handful of counts. The target antigen is unknown. Study observations and caveats: Researchers report that Type 1 diabetes patients had moderately but significantly shorter TCRB CDR3s across all four CD4+ subsets. The influence of HLA type on TCRB rearrangement stayed undetermined.

Without exception, sorted populations had purity beyond 98%. The whole isolated RNA underwent reverse transcription, so sequencing captured expressed TCRB transcripts. The protocol was immunoSEQ multiplex PCR, while the TCRdb copy is restricted to in-frame clones and leaves out a portion. The repertoire includes more than 300,000 clones, 10% to 15% of them detected once, and 0.008% to 0.011% sits in the top ten. Sample: naive CD4+ T cells from blood. The TCR originated in a woman aged 18-29 years with type 1 diabetes.

In nucleotides, the CDR3 is TGTGCCAGCAGCCCCTCCCGAGACAAGCCCCAGCATTTT. Its translation: CASSPSRDKPQHF. V and J are TRBV7-2 and TRBJ1-5; D not resolved. The length of the CDR3 is 13 residues. The V gene lost 5 bases and the J gene lost 8 bases, with 13 bases spanning the gap. Germline loops: CDR1 SGHTA, CDR2 FQGNSA.